This T cell receptor beta chain stems from a study of T cell changes during pregnancy in multiple sclerosis. Profiling relied on immunoSEQ multiplex PCR, and the TCRdb table lists in-frame clones only, not all of them. Counted here are approximately 50,000 clones, approximately 93% occurring once; the ten biggest clones make up around 0.3%. V dropped 3 bases and J dropped 2 bases, with 11 bases sitting between them. From germline, CDR1 is SGHTA and CDR2 FQGNSA. The CDR3 is 15 amino acids. The chain carries TRBV7-2 and TRBJ2-1; D gene unclear. Source: CD4+ T cells from peripheral blood mononuclear cells, taken in the third trimester of pregnancy. This TCR came from a female donor with multiple sclerosis, enrolled in a pregnancy study. CDR3: CASSFSQQPYNEQFF. The DNA for the CDR3 is TGTGCCAGCAGCTTTTCTCAACAACCCTACAATGAGCAGTTCTTC.